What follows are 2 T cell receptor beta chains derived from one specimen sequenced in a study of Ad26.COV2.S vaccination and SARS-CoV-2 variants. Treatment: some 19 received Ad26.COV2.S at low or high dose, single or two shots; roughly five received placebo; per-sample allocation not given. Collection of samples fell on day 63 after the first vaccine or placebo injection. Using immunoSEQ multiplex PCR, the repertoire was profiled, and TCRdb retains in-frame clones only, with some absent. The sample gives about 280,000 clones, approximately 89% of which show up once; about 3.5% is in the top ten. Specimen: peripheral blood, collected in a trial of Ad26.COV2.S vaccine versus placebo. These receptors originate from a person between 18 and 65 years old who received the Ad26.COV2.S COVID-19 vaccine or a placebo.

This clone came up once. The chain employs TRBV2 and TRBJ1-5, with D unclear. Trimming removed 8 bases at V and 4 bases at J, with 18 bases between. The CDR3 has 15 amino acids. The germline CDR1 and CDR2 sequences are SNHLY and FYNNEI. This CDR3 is CASADSREWNQPQHF. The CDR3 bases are TGTGCCAGCGCCGATTCCCGAGAATGGAATCAGCCCCAGCATTTT.

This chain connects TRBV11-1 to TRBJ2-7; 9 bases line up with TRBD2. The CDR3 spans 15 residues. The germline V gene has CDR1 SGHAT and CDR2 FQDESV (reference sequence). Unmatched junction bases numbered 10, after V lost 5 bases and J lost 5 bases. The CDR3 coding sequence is TGTGCCAGCAGCGGTATAGCGGGAGCAGGGGACGAGCAGTACTTC. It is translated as CASSGIAGAGDEQYF.